Shown below are 21 T cell receptor beta chains from a single sample sequenced in a study of blood T cell repertoires in COVID-19 (dated by TCRdb to the early 2020s). Preparation of the library involved the immunoSEQ multiplex PCR assay. The source is immuneACCESS, and TCRdb retained only in-frame sequences with V and J called. Part of the clones is not carried over; for the studies checked, unresolved V genes explain less than half of this, and the remainder is unexplained. This sample comprises some 120,000 clones, around 85% of them detected only once. The ten largest clones represent 4.3% of the sample. What was sequenced was peripheral blood. Receptor source: a human donor in a cohort sampled during active COVID-19.

The V call is TRBV5-1, the J call TRBJ2-3; D possibly corresponds to TRBD2 (5 bases). Looked up from germline, CDR1 is SGHRS and CDR2 is YFSETQ. Deletions cut 0 bases from V and 4 bases from J, with 12 bases between. CDR3 length equals 15 residues. The CDR3 loop is CASSLVTGSSDTQYF. The CDR3 nucleotides are TGCGCCAGCAGCTTGGTTACGGGATCTTCAGATACGCAGTATTTT.

In its sample, this clone was seen a few times. V gene TRBV6-2 or TRBV6-3 combines with J gene TRBJ1-1; D unresolved. CDR1 is MNHEY and CDR2 is SVGEGT in the germline V gene. This CDR3 has 11 residues. V shed 5 bases and J shed 3 bases, with 4 bases lying between them. CDR3 sequence: CASSRDTEAFF. CDR3 sequence (DNA): TGTGCCAGCAGTCGGGACACTGAAGCTTTCTTT.

The V gene is TRBV7-9, the J gene TRBJ1-1, with TRBD1 identical over 9 bases. The V and J ends lost 5 bases and 8 bases, in that order; junction bases with no gene match: 12. In germline, CDR1 is SEHNR, CDR2 FQNEAQ (reference sequence). The CDR3 loop spans 15 amino acids. The CDR3, as DNA: TGTGCCAGCAGCCCACGGTTGGGGGACAGGGTCGAAGCTTTCTTT. This sequence encodes CASSPRLGDRVEAFF.

The chain joins TRBV3-1 (or the pseudogene TRBV3-2) to TRBJ1-2; D unresolved. Germline V gives CDR1 LGHDT, CDR2 YNNKEL (reference sequence). Trimming pared 0 bases from V and 1 base from J, leaving 6 bases between. The CDR3 contains 14 residues. The CDR3 region has the DNA TGTGCCAGCAGCCAAGACTACGTTAACTATGGCTACACCTTC. It translates to CASSQDYVNYGYTF.

This chain uses TRBV2 with TRBJ1-5; TRBD1 matches 12 bases. With V trimmed by 6 bases and J by 6 bases, 6 bases remained unmatched. This CDR3 has 15 residues. The V gene's germline CDR1 is SNHLY and CDR2 FYNNEI. Here the CDR3 reads CASSGTGGFGQPQHF. The CDR3, as DNA: TGTGCCAGCAGCGGGACAGGGGGCTTCGGTCAGCCCCAGCATTTT.

The sample holds a few counts of this clone. The genes are TRBV18 and TRBJ1-2; 7 bases agree with TRBD1. The length of the CDR3 is 14 residues. The trim removed 6 bases at V and 5 bases at J, leaving 9 bases unmatched. Looked up from germline, CDR1 is KGHSH and CDR2 is LQKENI. The CDR3 DNA sequence: TGTGCCAGCTCCCGGGAAGGGGGCGGTTATGGCTACACCTTC. Its translation is CASSREGGGYGYTF.

The chain is built from TRBV10-1 and TRBJ1-1; D is ambiguous. This CDR3 spans 13 amino acids. The V gene lost 6 bases and the J gene lost 7 bases, with 15 bases spanning the gap. Germline V gene lookup returns CDR1 WNHNN and CDR2 SYGVQD (reference sequence). CDR3 residues: CASSAGSWGEAFF. The CDR3 DNA reads TGCGCCAGCAGCGCGGGCTCCTGGGGTGAAGCTTTCTTT.

The J gene is TRBJ2-7, the V gene TRBV9, with TRBD1 as a possible D gene (6 bases). Germline-derived CDR1 and CDR2 are SGDLS and YYNGEE. V shed 4 bases and J shed 5 bases, with 19 bases lying between them. The CDR3 is made up of 15 amino acids. CDR3 protein: CASSLLGGLGNEQYF. The CDR3 bases are TGTGCCAGCAGCCTACTTGGGGGCCTCGGGAACGAGCAGTACTTC.

The V call is TRBV5-1, the J call TRBJ2-2; 10 bases are a match to TRBD2. The CDR3 is 15 residues long. CDR1 is SGHRS, CDR2 YFSETQ, per germline. After removal of 2 bases from V and 5 bases from J, the junction contained 3 bases not matched to a gene. The CDR3 reads CASSFASGSTGELFF. The DNA of the CDR3 is TGCGCCAGCAGCTTCGCTAGCGGGAGTACCGGGGAGCTGTTTTTT.

This clone was observed a single time. The chain has TRBV5-1 and TRBJ1-2; 7 bases fit TRBD1. The V and J ends lost 1 base and 7 bases, in that order; junction bases with no gene match: 10. The CDR3 covers 15 residues. Germline CDR1 SGHRS, CDR2 YFSETQ. This CDR3 reads CASSLNTGDYSGYTF. As DNA, the CDR3 is TGCGCCAGCAGCTTGAATACAGGGGATTATAGTGGCTACACCTTC.

The rearrangement links TRBV29-1 to TRBJ1-5; possible D gene TRBD1, 5 bases. V lost 4 bases and J lost 4, with 11 bases in between. The CDR3 has 13 amino acids. The V gene's germline CDR1 is SQVTM and CDR2 ANQGSEA. CDR3 DNA: TGCAGCGTTGCGGAGGGGTGGAATCAGCCCCAGCATTTT. Protein product: CSVAEGWNQPQHF.

This clone is a singleton in its sample. The chain is built from TRBV7-6 and TRBJ1-6; D unresolved. Germline assignment: CDR1 SGHVS and CDR2 FNYEAQ. V dropped 5 bases and J dropped 9 bases, with 8 bases sitting between them. CDR3 length equals 12 residues. Here the CDR3 reads CASSATGSPLHF. CDR3 DNA sequence: TGTGCCAGCAGCGCAACGGGTTCACCCCTCCACTTT.

V gene TRBV3-1 (or the pseudogene TRBV3-2) combines with J gene TRBJ2-2; 7 bases are a match to TRBD2. The CDR3 is 17 residues long. V lost 4 bases and J lost 7; bases outside the gene matches: 15. Germline CDR1 is LGHDT and CDR2 is YNNKEL (reference sequence). In nucleotides, the CDR3 is TGTGCCAGCAGCCGGGAGGGCCGCAACCTTTATAGCGGGGAGCTGTTTTTT. Its protein product is CASSREGRNLYSGELFF.

The count of this clone is one. The chain is built from TRBV19 and TRBJ1-2; a possible D gene is TRBD1 (6 bases). The V gene's germline CDR1 is LNHDA and CDR2 SQIVND (reference sequence). V shed 8 bases and J shed 8 bases, with 24 bases lying between them. The CDR3 runs 15 residues. CDR3 nucleotides: TGTGCCAGTCTCAGGACAATCGGTCTGACAGGCGGCTACACCTTC. Protein product: CASLRTIGLTGGYTF.

This chain links TRBV19 with TRBJ1-1; 7 bases are a match to TRBD1. The CDR3 covers 16 residues. Germline V CDR1 and CDR2: LNHDA, SQIVND (reference sequence). V shed 4 bases and J 2 bases; nucleotides not matched to a gene: 10. The CDR3 bases are TGTGCCAGTAGTACAATTGACAGGGCCAGAAACACTGAAGCTTTCTTT. It codes for CASSTIDRARNTEAFF.

The chain joins TRBV5-4 to TRBJ2-5; TRBD2 is a possible D gene (5 bases). The DNA end favors TRBJ2-7, so the J call may be wrong. CDR3 length equals 14 residues. CDR1 and CDR2 (germline): SGHNT, YYREEE (reference sequence). The CDR3 spells CASSLGVGGYEQYF. DNA for the CDR3: TGTGCCAGCAGCTTGGGAGTTGGAGGCTACGAGCAGTACTTC.

This rearrangement joins TRBV29-1 to TRBJ2-2, with 7 bases fitting TRBD1. This CDR3 is built from 14 residues. The V and J ends lost 3 bases and 1 base, in that order; junction bases with no gene match: 2. CDR1 and CDR2 (germline): SQVTM, ANQGSEA. CDR3 coding DNA: TGCAGCGTTGACTGGACAGGGAACACCGGGGAGCTGTTTTTT. It translates to CSVDWTGNTGELFF.

The rearrangement links TRBV5-1 to TRBJ2-7, with D possibly TRBD2 on 5 matching bases. The CDR3 has 11 residues. The V gene lost 3 bases and the J gene lost 7 bases, with 8 bases spanning the gap. Germline-derived CDR1 and CDR2 are SGHRS and YFSETQ. In DNA, the CDR3 is TGCGCCAGCAGCTCCGGAGGAGAGCAGTACTTC. This encodes CASSSGGEQYF. Full variable domain (rest looked up from reference TRBV5-1 and TRBJ2-7): KAGVTQTPRYLIKTRGQQVTLSCSPISGHRSVSWYQQTPGQGLQFLFEYFSETQRNKGNFPGRFSGRQFSNSRSEMNVSTLELGDSALYLCASSSGGEQYFGPGTRLTVT.

The CDR3 DNA is TGTGCCAGCAGTAACAGGGGGCTCGACACTGAAGCTTTCTTT. Protein: CASSNRGLDTEAFF. The genes are TRBV27 and TRBJ1-1; 9 bases are shared with TRBD1. The CDR3 is 14 amino acids. The germline V gene encodes CDR1 MNHEY and CDR2 SMNVEV (reference sequence). V lost 5 bases, J lost 3 bases, and 4 bases stayed unmatched.

The V gene is TRBV6-6, the J gene TRBJ1-2; D remains unclear. Germline loops: CDR1 MNHNY, CDR2 SVGAGI (reference sequence). Trimming stripped 2 bases from V and 6 bases from J, with 10 bases between. The CDR3 has 13 residues. The CDR3 loop is CASSYRAGDGYTF. The CDR3 DNA reads as TGTGCCAGCAGTTACCGGGCGGGTGATGGCTACACCTTC.

This clone was observed a handful of times. The chain uses TRBV25-1 and TRBJ2-7; 8 nucleotides match TRBD1. CDR1 and CDR2 from the germline V gene are MGHDK and SYGVNS. The CDR3 has 14 amino acids. The junction had 6 bases not matched to a gene; V was cut back by 6 bases and J by 2 bases. CDR3 bases: TGTGCCAGCAGCCCGGGACAGGCCACCTACGAGCAGTACTTC. Translated, it gives CASSPGQATYEQYF.